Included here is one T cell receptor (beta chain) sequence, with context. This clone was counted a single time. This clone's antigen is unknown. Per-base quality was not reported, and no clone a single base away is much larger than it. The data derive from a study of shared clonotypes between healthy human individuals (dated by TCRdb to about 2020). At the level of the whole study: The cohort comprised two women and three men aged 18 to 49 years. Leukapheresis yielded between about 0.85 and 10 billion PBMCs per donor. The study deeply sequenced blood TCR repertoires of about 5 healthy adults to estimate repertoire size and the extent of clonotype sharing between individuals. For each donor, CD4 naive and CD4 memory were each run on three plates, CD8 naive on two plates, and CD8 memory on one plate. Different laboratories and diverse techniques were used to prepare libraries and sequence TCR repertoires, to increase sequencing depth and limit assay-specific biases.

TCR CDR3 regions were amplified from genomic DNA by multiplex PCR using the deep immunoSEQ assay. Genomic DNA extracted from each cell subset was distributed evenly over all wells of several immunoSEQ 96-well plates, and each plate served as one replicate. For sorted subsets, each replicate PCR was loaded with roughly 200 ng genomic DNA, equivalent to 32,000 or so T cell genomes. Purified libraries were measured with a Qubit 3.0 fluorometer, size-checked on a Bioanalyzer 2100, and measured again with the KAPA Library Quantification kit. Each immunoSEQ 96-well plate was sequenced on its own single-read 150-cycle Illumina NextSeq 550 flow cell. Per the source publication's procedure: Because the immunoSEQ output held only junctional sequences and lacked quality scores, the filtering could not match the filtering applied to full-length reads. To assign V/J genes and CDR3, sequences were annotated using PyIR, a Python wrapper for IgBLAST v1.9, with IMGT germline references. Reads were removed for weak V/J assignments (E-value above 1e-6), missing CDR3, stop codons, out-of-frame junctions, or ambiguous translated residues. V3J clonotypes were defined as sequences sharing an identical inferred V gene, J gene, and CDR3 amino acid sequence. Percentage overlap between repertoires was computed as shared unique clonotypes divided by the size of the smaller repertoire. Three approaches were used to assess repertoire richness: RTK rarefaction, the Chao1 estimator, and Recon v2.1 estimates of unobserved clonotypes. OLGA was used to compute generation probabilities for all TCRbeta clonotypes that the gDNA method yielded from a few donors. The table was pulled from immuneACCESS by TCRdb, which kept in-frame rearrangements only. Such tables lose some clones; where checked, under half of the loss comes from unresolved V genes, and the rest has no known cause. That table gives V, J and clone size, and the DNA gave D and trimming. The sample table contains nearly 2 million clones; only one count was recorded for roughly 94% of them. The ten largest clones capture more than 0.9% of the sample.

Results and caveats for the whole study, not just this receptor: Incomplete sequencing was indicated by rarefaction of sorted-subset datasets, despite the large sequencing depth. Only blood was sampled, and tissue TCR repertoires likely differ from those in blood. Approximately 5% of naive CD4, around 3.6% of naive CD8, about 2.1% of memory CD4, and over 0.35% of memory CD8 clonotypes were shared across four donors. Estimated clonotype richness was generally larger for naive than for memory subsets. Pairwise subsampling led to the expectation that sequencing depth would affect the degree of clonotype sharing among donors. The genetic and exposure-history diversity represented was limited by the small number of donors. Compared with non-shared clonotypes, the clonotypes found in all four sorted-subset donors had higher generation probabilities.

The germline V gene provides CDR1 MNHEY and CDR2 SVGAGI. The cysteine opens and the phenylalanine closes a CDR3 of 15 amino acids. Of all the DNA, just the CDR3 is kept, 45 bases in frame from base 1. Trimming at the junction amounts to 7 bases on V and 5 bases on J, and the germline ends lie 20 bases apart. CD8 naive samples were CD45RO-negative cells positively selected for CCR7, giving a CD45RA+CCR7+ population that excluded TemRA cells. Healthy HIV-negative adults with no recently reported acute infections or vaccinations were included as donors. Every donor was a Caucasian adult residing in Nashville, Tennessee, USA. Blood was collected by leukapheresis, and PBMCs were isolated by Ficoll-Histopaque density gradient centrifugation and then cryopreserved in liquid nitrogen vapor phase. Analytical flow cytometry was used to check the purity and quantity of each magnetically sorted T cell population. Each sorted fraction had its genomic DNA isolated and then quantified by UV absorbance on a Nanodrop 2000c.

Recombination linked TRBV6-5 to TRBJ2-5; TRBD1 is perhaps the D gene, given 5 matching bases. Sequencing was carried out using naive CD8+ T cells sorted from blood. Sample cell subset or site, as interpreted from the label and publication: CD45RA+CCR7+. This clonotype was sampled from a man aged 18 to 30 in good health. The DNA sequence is TGTGCCAGCACCTCGATCGCAGGGTTCGTGGAGACCCAGTACTTC. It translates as CASTSIAGFVETQYF.